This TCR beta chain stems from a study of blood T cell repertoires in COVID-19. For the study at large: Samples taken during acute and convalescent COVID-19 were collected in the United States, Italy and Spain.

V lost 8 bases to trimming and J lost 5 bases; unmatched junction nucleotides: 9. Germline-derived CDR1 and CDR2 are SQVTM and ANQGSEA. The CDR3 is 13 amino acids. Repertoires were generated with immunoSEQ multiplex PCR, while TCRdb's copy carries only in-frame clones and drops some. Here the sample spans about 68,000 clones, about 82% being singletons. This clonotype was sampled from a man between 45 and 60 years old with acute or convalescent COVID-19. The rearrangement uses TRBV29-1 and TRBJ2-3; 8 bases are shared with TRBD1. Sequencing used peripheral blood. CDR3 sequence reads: CSTGTGGIDTQYF. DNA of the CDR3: TGCAGCACAGGGACAGGTGGGATAGATACGCAGTATTTT.